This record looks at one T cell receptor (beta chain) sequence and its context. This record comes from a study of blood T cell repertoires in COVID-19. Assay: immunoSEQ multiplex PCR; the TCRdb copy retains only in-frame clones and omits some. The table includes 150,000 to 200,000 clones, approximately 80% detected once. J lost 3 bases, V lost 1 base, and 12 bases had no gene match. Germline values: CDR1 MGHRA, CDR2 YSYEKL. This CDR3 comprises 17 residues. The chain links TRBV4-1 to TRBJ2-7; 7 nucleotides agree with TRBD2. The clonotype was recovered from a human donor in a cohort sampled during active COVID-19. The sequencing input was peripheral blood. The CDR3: CASSQGGRRGGGYEQYF. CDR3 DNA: TGCGCCAGCAGCCAAGGTGGGCGCAGAGGCGGGGGCTACGAGCAGTACTTC.